The 17 T cell receptor beta chains given below trace back to one sample, sequenced in a study of CD8+ T cells in alopecia areata. Following extraction, RNA underwent reverse transcription to cDNA, which served as the sequencing template. The protocol was immunoSEQ multiplex PCR, while the TCRdb copy is restricted to in-frame clones and leaves out a portion. The data show 120,000 or so clones, around 64% seen once. The source material was CD4+ T cells sorted from blood. Receptor source: a human donor in good health.

This sequence joins TRBV30 and TRBJ2-1; TRBD2 agrees at 9 bases. The V gene's germline CDR1 is GTSNPN and CDR2 SVGIG (reference sequence). Germline trimming cut 5 bases from V and 4 bases from J; bases unmatched to any gene: 6. There are 14 residues in the CDR3. The DNA for the CDR3 is TGTGCCTGGTCTAGTCTAGCGGGGTACAATGAGCAGTTCTTC. Residues: CAWSSLAGYNEQFF. Full variable domain (rest looked up from reference TRBV30 and TRBJ2-1): SQTIHQWPATLVQPVGSPLSLECTVEGTSNPNLYWYRQAAGRGLQLLFYSVGIGQISSEVPQNLSASRPQDRQFILSSKKLLLSDSGFYLCAWSSLAGYNEQFFGPGTRLTVL.

The rearrangement uses TRBV2 and TRBJ2-5, with TRBD2 identical over 8 bases. The CDR3 sequence is 16 residues long. From germline, CDR1 is SNHLY and CDR2 FYNNEI. V shed 3 bases and J 2 bases; nucleotides not matched to a gene: 8. The CDR3 spells CASSEGRAGGQETQYF. DNA for the CDR3: TGTGCCAGCAGTGAGGGTAGGGCGGGGGGACAAGAGACCCAGTACTTC.

The chain links TRBV30 to TRBJ2-1; 11 nucleotides align to TRBD2. CDR1 GTSNPN and CDR2 SVGIG come from the germline V gene (reference sequence). J gave up 9 bases and V 7 bases, and 14 bases lay outside the gene matches. The CDR3 totals 15 residues. The CDR3, as DNA: TGTGCCTCAACCTTTAGCGGGGGGGGACGTGGTGAGCAGTTCTTC. Its translation: CASTFSGGGRGEQFF.

This clone was seen a few times. In DNA, the CDR3 is TGTGCCAGCTCACCGGGAGGCGGAGAGACCCAGTACTTC. Translating it yields CASSPGGGETQYF. The chain carries TRBV18 and TRBJ2-5; D is possibly TRBD2 (6 bases). The CDR3 spans 13 residues. Trimming took 3 bases from V and 4 from J, leaving 9 bases between them. CDR1 is KGHSH and CDR2 is LQKENI in the germline V gene.

The genes are TRBV28 and TRBJ2-2; tentatively, D is TRBD1 or TRBD2 (7 bases each). Germline CDR1 and CDR2: MDHEN and SYDVKM. The CDR3 consists of 15 residues. V was cut by 7 bases and J by 7 bases, with 19 bases left in between. The CDR3 DNA is TGTGCCAGCATTGCGGGGGACAGTCGAAGCGGGGAGCTGTTTTTT. Its protein is CASIAGDSRSGELFF.

The chain joins TRBV5-1 to TRBJ1-1; 7 bases fit TRBD1. The CDR3 sequence is 17 residues long. Germline loops: CDR1 SGHRS, CDR2 YFSETQ. The V and J ends lost 3 bases and 0 bases, in that order; junction bases with no gene match: 11. CDR3: CASSSYQQTGMNTEAFF. The CDR3 DNA follows: TGCGCCAGCAGCTCCTACCAACAGACAGGGATGAACACTGAAGCTTTCTTT.

This chain connects TRBV29-1 to TRBJ1-2, with no clear D. V dropped 8 bases and J dropped 5 bases, with 15 bases sitting between them. Germline values: CDR1 SQVTM, CDR2 ANQGSEA. The CDR3 has 12 amino acids. CDR3 residues: CSSFGNPYGYTF. The CDR3 bases are TGCAGCTCCTTCGGGAATCCTTATGGCTACACCTTC.

This chain connects TRBV30 to TRBJ1-4; maybe TRBD1 (6 bases). The CDR3 runs 13 residues. Germline assignment: CDR1 GTSNPN and CDR2 SVGIG (reference sequence). V dropped 5 bases and J dropped 8 bases, with 15 bases sitting between them. CDR3 in amino acids: CAWCTGRGEKLFF. The CDR3 nucleotides are TGTGCCTGGTGTACAGGGAGAGGCGAAAAACTGTTTTTT.

V and J are TRBV29-1 and TRBJ2-5; D not certain. The CDR3 covers 14 residues. The V end lost 7 bases, the J end lost 0 bases, and 15 bases lay between the germline ends. The V gene's germline CDR1 is SQVTM and CDR2 ANQGSEA. CDR3 sequence: CSGSTHGYQETQYF. The CDR3 coding sequence is TGCAGCGGTTCGACACACGGGTACCAAGAGACCCAGTACTTC.

V and J are TRBV5-4 and TRBJ2-2; possible D gene TRBD2, 6 bases. Germline loops: CDR1 SGHNT, CDR2 YYREEE (reference sequence). V lost 4 bases to trimming and J lost 1 base, with 11 bases between them. This CDR3 comprises 15 residues. The CDR3 region has the DNA TGTGCCAGCAGCGCGGGACCGTTGAACACCGGGGAGCTGTTTTTT. Its protein is CASSAGPLNTGELFF. Complete variable domain (other parts from reference TRBV5-4 and TRBJ2-2): ETGVTQSPTHLIKTRGQQVTLRCSSQSGHNTVSWYQQALGQGPQFIFQYYREEENGRGNFPPRFSGLQFPNYSSELNVNALELDDSALYLCASSAGPLNTGELFFGEGSRLTVL.

This chain uses TRBV30 with TRBJ1-1; D gene uncertain. This CDR3 has 12 residues. V was trimmed by 8 bases and J by 8 bases, leaving 18 bases between them. Germline V lookup: CDR1 GTSNPN, CDR2 SVGIG (reference sequence). The CDR3 DNA is TGTGCCGGGATAGTTCGCGGGCTAGAAGCTTTCTTT. Amino acid sequence: CAGIVRGLEAFF.

This sequence joins TRBV7-2 and TRBJ2-7, with D perhaps matching TRBD1 (5 bases). Germline CDR1 is SGHTA and CDR2 is FQGNSA. The CDR3 extends over 15 amino acids. V lost 1 base and J lost 2, with 12 bases in between. CDR3 protein: CASSLDSGKTYEQYF. CDR3 DNA sequence: TGTGCCAGCAGCTTAGATTCAGGGAAAACCTACGAGCAGTACTTC.

The V call is TRBV2, the J call TRBJ2-2; D is perhaps TRBD2 (5 bases). The CDR3 length is 14 residues. Germline CDR1 reads SNHLY; CDR2 reads FYNNEI. V was clipped by 2 bases and J by 4 bases, with 8 bases between them. The CDR3 loop is CASSESRGTGELFF. The CDR3 DNA sequence: TGTGCCAGCAGTGAATCACGGGGCACCGGGGAGCTGTTTTTT.

The chain couples TRBV10-3 to TRBJ2-1, with D possibly called TRBD1 or TRBD2 (5 bases each). This CDR3 comprises 13 residues. Trimming cost V 5 bases and J 6 bases, with 11 bases left between them. Germline loops: CDR1 ENHRY, CDR2 SYGVKD. CDR3 sequence reads: CAISFRDLNEQFF. In DNA, the CDR3 is TGTGCCATCAGTTTCCGGGACCTCAATGAGCAGTTCTTC.

This clone came up many times. The V call is TRBV19, the J call TRBJ1-2; no clear D gene. The length of the CDR3 is 11 residues. Germline CDR1 is LNHDA and CDR2 is SQIVND (reference sequence). The V gene lost 6 bases and the J gene lost 5 bases, with 7 bases spanning the gap. CDR3 in DNA: TGTGCCAGTAGGGCCGGGTATGGCTACACCTTC. Translated: CASRAGYGYTF.

The DNA for the CDR3 is TGTGCCAGCAGTGAGTTTAACAGGGGGACTAACTATGGCTACACCTTC. This sequence encodes CASSEFNRGTNYGYTF. This chain joins TRBV25-1 and TRBJ1-2, with TRBD1 identical over 8 bases. This CDR3 contains 16 residues. The trim removed 3 bases at V and 0 bases at J, leaving 6 bases unmatched. CDR1 MGHDK and CDR2 SYGVNS come from the germline V gene.

The gene calls are TRBV18 and TRBJ2-7; 7 nucleotides agree with TRBD1. Germline trimming cut 2 bases from V and 3 bases from J; bases unmatched to any gene: 1. The CDR3 length is 13 residues. The germline CDR1 and CDR2 sequences are KGHSH and LQKENI. The DNA for the CDR3 is TGTGCCAGCTCACCAGGACAGGACTACGAGCAGTACTTC. Translation: CASSPGQDYEQYF.